The clone carrying this TCR beta chain has only a few counts. What it binds is not known. Expressed TCRB transcripts were sequenced, since all the RNA that had been isolated was reverse transcribed. Produced via immunoSEQ multiplex PCR; TCRdb's table is partial and in-frame only. Here the sample spans over 700,000 clones, 15% to 20% being singletons. This sample is part of a study of beta chain features in type 1 diabetes. Whole-study results and caveats: TCRB CDR3s from Type 1 diabetes patients were moderately but significantly shorter in all four CD4+ subsets. VDJ junctions from patients with type 1 diabetes contained fewer insertions and more deletions.

Germline V gene data show CDR1 as SNHLY and CDR2 as FYNNEI. With 6 bases removed from V and 0 bases from J, the gap between germline ends came to 12 bases. The length of the CDR3 is 15 residues. Sample: naive CD4+ T cells from blood. This sequence joins TRBV2 and TRBJ1-5; tentatively, D is TRBD1 (6 bases). This sequence was found in a woman under 30 in good health. As DNA, the CDR3 is TGTGCCAGCAGGTCCGGGACACATAGCAATCAGCCCCAGCATTTT. It yields the protein CASRSGTHSNQPQHF.